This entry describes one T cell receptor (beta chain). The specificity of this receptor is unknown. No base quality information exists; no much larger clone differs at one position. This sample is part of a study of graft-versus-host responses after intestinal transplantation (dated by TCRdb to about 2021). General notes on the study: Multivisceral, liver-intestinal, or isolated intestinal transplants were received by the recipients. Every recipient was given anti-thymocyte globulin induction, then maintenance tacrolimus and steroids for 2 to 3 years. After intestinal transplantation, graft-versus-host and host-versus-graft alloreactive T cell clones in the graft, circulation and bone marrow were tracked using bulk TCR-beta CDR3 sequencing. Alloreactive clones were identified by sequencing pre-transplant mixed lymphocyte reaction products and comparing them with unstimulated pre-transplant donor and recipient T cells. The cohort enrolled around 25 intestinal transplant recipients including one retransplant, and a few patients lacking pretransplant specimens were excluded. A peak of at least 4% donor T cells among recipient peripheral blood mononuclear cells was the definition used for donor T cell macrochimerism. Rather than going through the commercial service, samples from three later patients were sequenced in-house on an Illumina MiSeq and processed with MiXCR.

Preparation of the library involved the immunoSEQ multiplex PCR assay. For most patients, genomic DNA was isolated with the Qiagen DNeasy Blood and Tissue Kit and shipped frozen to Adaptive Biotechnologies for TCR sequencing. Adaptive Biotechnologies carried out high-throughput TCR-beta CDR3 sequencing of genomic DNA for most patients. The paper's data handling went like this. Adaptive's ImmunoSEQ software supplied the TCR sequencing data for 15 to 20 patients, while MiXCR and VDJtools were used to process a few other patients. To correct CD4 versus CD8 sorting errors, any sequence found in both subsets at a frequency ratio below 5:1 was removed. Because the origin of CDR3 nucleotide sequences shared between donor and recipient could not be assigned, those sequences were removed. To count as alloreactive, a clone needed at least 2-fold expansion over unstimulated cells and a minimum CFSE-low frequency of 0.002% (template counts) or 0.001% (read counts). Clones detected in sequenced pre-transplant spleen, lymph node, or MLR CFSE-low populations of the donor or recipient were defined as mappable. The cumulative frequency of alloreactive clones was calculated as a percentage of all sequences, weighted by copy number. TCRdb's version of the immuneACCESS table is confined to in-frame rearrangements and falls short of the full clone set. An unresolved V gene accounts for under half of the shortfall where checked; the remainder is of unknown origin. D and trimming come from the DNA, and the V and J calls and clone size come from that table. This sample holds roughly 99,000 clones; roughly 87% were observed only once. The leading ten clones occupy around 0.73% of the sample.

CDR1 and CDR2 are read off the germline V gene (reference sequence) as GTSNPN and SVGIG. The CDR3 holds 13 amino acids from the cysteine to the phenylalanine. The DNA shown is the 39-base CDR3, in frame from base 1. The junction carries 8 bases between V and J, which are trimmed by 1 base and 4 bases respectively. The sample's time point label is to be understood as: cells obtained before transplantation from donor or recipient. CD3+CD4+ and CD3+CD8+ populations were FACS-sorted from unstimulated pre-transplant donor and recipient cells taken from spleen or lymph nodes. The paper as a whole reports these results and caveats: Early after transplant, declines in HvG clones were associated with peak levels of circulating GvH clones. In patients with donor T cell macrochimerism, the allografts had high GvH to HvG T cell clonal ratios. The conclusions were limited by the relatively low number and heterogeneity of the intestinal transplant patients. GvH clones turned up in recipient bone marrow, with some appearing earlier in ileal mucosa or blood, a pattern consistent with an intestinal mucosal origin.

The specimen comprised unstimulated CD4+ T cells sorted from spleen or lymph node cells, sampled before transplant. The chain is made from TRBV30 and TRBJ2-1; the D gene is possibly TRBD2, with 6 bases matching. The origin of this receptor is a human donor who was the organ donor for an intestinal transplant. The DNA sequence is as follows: TGTGCCTGGAGTGAAGGACTATACAATGAGCAGTTCTTC. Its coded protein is CAWSEGLYNEQFF.